This T cell receptor (beta chain) derives from a study of cytomegalovirus exposure and HLA in healthy donors. V was shortened by 7 bases and J by 8 bases, with 17 bases between the two germline ends. There are 13 residues in the CDR3. Germline CDR1 reads LNHDA; CDR2 reads SQIVND (reference sequence). It was with 60 Vbeta and 13 Jbeta primers that the PCR ran. Assay: immunoSEQ multiplex PCR; the TCRdb copy retains only in-frame clones and omits some. The sample contains 120,000 or so clones, roughly four fifths of which appear only once. This chain links TRBV19 with TRBJ1-2; D perhaps matches TRBD1 (5 bases). Sample: PBMCs. This receptor was taken from a man aged 18 to 30 in good health and CMV-seronegative. The CDR3 reads CASTGSLMRGYTF. CDR3 nucleotides: TGTGCCAGTACAGGGTCATTGATGCGGGGCTACACCTTC.